The 22 T cell receptor beta chains reported below all come from one sample, sequenced in a study of blood T cell repertoires in COVID-19. The repertoire was sequenced with immunoSEQ multiplex PCR; TCRdb's copy has only in-frame clones and lacks some. Of about 360,000 clones listed, around nine tenths are singletons. The source material was peripheral blood. These receptors originate from a human donor in a cohort sampled during active COVID-19.

V gene TRBV10-3 combines with J gene TRBJ2-7; 9 bases map to TRBD2. In germline, CDR1 is ENHRY, CDR2 SYGVKD. The V segment lost 0 bases and the J segment 4 bases; nucleotides outside the gene matches: 7. The CDR3 contains 16 residues. The CDR3 region has the DNA TGTGCCATCAGTGAGTCTTGGCGGGGGGGAGGATACGAGCAGTACTTC. This encodes CAISESWRGGGYEQYF.

The genes are TRBV29-1 and TRBJ1-1, with D tentatively TRBD1 (5 bases). From germline, CDR1 is SQVTM and CDR2 ANQGSEA. The CDR3 is 13 amino acids. The V and J ends lost 1 base and 4 bases respectively, with 10 bases between them. DNA of the CDR3: TGCAGCGTTGAAGTCAGCAGGGCCACTGAAGCTTTCTTT. Translated, it gives CSVEVSRATEAFF.

The chain recombines TRBV7-8 with TRBJ2-7; a weak D match, TRBD2 (6 bases). The CDR3 has 14 residues. Trimming stripped 2 bases from V and 5 bases from J, with 13 bases between. Germline CDR1 is SGHVS and CDR2 is FQNEAQ. The CDR3 spells CASSLFRGDDEQYF. The CDR3 nucleotides are TGTGCCAGCAGCTTATTCCGCGGGGACGACGAGCAGTACTTC. The full variable domain, completed using reference TRBV7-8 and TRBJ2-7, is GAGVSQSPRYKVAKRGQDVALRCDPISGHVSLFWYQQALGQGPEFLTYFQNEAQLDKSGLPSDRFFAERPEGSVSTLKIQRTQQEDSAVYLCASSLFRGDDEQYFGPGTRLTVT.

As concerns this clone: Mismatch with germline at one junction end may stem from a read error. The chain joins TRBV15 to TRBJ1-1; no clear D gene. Germline loops: CDR1 LNHNV, CDR2 YYDKDF (reference sequence). The CDR3 has 14 amino acids. The CDR3 coding sequence is TGTGCCACCAGCGGAGAGAGGGCGAACACTGAAGCTTTCTTT. Protein sequence: CATSGERANTEAFF.

V usage is TRBV6-5 and J usage is TRBJ2-7; tentative D call: TRBD2 (5 bases). This CDR3 comprises 13 residues. V lost 2 bases and J lost 3, with 8 bases in between. The germline V gene has CDR1 MNHEY and CDR2 SVGAGI. The DNA for the CDR3 is TGTGCCAGCAGTTACGGAGGCCTCTACGAGCAGTACTTC. As protein: CASSYGGLYEQYF.

This chain links TRBV12-3 or TRBV12-4 with TRBJ1-4; no clear D. The CDR3 consists of 12 residues. Trimming cost V 3 bases and J 7 bases, with 6 bases left between them. The CDR3 DNA sequence: TGTGCCAGCAGTTTCTACCGTGAAAAACTGTTTTTT. Protein sequence: CASSFYREKLFF.

The chain has TRBV28 and TRBJ2-1; D gene unclear. V lost 6 bases and J lost 10, with 10 bases in between. CDR1 is MDHEN, CDR2 SYDVKM, per germline. The CDR3 runs 11 residues. The CDR3 reads CASSTPREQFF. The DNA for the CDR3 is TGTGCCAGCAGCACCCCCCGGGAGCAGTTCTTC. Filled out from reference TRBV28 and TRBJ2-1, the complete variable domain reads DVKVTQSSRYLVKRTGEKVFLECVQDMDHENMFWYRQDPGLGLRLIYFSYDVKMKEKGDIPEGYSVSREKKERFSLILESASTNQTSMYLCASSTPREQFFGPGTRLTVL.

The rearrangement joins TRBV11-2 to TRBJ2-5; the D gene is possibly TRBD1 (5 bases). V lost 0 bases, J lost 6 bases, and 11 bases lay in between. Germline loops: CDR1 SGHAT, CDR2 FQNNGV. The CDR3 spans 14 residues. As DNA, the CDR3 is TGTGCCAGCAGCTTAGAGCGACAGCTACAGACCCAGTACTTC. This translates into CASSLERQLQTQYF.

The chain employs TRBV5-4 and TRBJ1-2; D unclear. The CDR3 loop spans 13 amino acids. V lost 5 bases to trimming and J lost 2 bases, with 10 bases between them. Per the germline V gene, CDR1 is SGHNT and CDR2 is YYREEE (reference sequence). The CDR3 loop reads CASRDSLNYGYTF. The DNA for the CDR3 is TGTGCCAGCAGGGACTCGTTGAACTATGGCTACACCTTC.

This chain connects TRBV6-1 to TRBJ2-2, with D perhaps TRBD1 (5 bases). From germline, CDR1 is MNHNS and CDR2 SASEGT. The V gene lost 1 base and the J gene lost 4 bases, with 7 bases spanning the gap. The CDR3 extends over 14 amino acids. The CDR3 DNA follows: TGTGCCAGCAGTGAAGAGGGGTCCACCGGGGAGCTGTTTTTT. Translation gives CASSEEGSTGELFF.

This clone was seen only once. The chain combines TRBV30 with TRBJ2-3, with 9 bases lining up with TRBD2. V trimming: 1 base; J trimming: 5 bases; junction bases outside the gene matches: 4. Germline V gives CDR1 GTSNPN, CDR2 SVGIG (reference sequence). The CDR3 has 14 residues. This CDR3 is CAWSASGDRDTQYF. DNA of the CDR3: TGTGCCTGGAGTGCTAGCGGGGATCGAGATACGCAGTATTTT. Full variable domain (rest looked up from reference TRBV30 and TRBJ2-3): SQTIHQWPATLVQPVGSPLSLECTVEGTSNPNLYWYRQAAGRGLQLLFYSVGIGQISSEVPQNLSASRPQDRQFILSSKKLLLSDSGFYLCAWSASGDRDTQYFGPGTRLTVL.

The chain recombines TRBV29-1 with TRBJ2-3, with a possible D match to TRBD2 (6 bases). Per the germline V gene, CDR1 is SQVTM and CDR2 is ANQGSEA. The V end was cut by 8 bases, the J end by 1 base, with 13 bases between. The CDR3 contains 13 residues. This CDR3 reads CSFTGEGTDTQYF. CDR3 sequence (DNA): TGCAGCTTCACCGGGGAGGGCACAGATACGCAGTATTTT.

The chain has TRBV5-1 and TRBJ2-2, with 7 bases that match TRBD2. There are 14 residues in the CDR3. Trimming cost V 4 bases and J 5 bases; bases outside gene matches: 5. Germline lookup yields CDR1 SGHRS and CDR2 YFSETQ. The CDR3 DNA sequence: TGCGCCAGCAGCGCGGGAGATTTTACCGGGGAGCTGTTTTTT. Residues: CASSAGDFTGELFF.

The chain carries TRBV5-1 and TRBJ2-1; 9 nucleotides align to TRBD2. Germline V CDR1 and CDR2: SGHRS, YFSETQ. This CDR3 is built from 16 residues. Germline trimming cut 4 bases from V and 8 bases from J; bases unmatched to any gene: 13. The CDR3 is CASSLTSGGPIDEQFF. The CDR3 DNA is TGCGCCAGCAGCCTAACCAGCGGGGGGCCTATCGATGAGCAGTTCTTC.

CDR3 region: CATSDSTNTGELFF. In DNA, the CDR3 is TGTGCCACCTCCGACTCTACGAACACCGGGGAGCTGTTTTTT. V is TRBV24-1 and J is TRBJ2-2; D ambiguous. This CDR3 region has 14 residues. The ends were cut back, 9 bases at V and 0 bases at J, with 10 bases in the middle. Germline V CDR1 and CDR2: KGHDR, SFDVKD.

This chain uses TRBV12-3 or TRBV12-4 with TRBJ1-1, with a weak D call TRBD1 (6 bases). V dropped 5 bases and J dropped 2 bases, with 9 bases sitting between them. CDR3 length: 13 residues. CDR3 nucleotide sequence: TGTGCCAGCAGTGTACAGGGAAACACTGAAGCTTTCTTT. Translating it yields CASSVQGNTEAFF.

Only a few counts were recorded for this clone. The chain links TRBV5-1 to TRBJ1-2; 8 nucleotides match TRBD1. This CDR3 has 15 residues. V trimming: 2 bases; J trimming: 2 bases; junction bases outside the gene matches: 5. The V gene's germline CDR1 is SGHRS and CDR2 YFSETQ. This CDR3 is CASSLRTGMNYGYTF. The CDR3 nucleotides read TGCGCCAGCAGCTTAAGGACAGGGATGAACTATGGCTACACCTTC. The whole variable domain, filled in from reference TRBV5-1 and TRBJ1-2, reads KAGVTQTPRYLIKTRGQQVTLSCSPISGHRSVSWYQQTPGQGLQFLFEYFSETQRNKGNFPGRFSGRQFSNSRSEMNVSTLELGDSALYLCASSLRTGMNYGYTFGSGTRLTVV.

The DNA of the CDR3 is TGTGCCTGTTTGACAGGGAATCAAGAGACCCAGTACTTC. Its translation is CACLTGNQETQYF. The V gene is TRBV30, the J gene TRBJ2-5, with 7 bases lining up with TRBD1. The length of the CDR3 is 13 residues. Germline assignment: CDR1 GTSNPN and CDR2 SVGIG (reference sequence). The V gene end was trimmed by 6 bases and the J gene end by 2 bases; junction bases not matched to a gene: 6. Using reference TRBV30 and TRBJ2-5 for the parts outside the CDR3, the full variable domain is SQTIHQWPATLVQPVGSPLSLECTVEGTSNPNLYWYRQAAGRGLQLLFYSVGIGQISSEVPQNLSASRPQDRQFILSSKKLLLSDSGFYLCACLTGNQETQYFGPGTRLLVL.

J is TRBJ2-3 and V is TRBV5-8, with 8 bases aligning to TRBD2. Trimming cost V 0 bases and J 5 bases; bases outside gene matches: 11. The CDR3 length is 17 residues. Per the germline V gene, CDR1 is SGHTS and CDR2 is YDEGEE. The CDR3 loop is CASSLVGSPGRGDTQYF. The CDR3 nucleotides are TGTGCCAGCAGCTTGGTGGGCAGTCCCGGGAGGGGAGATACGCAGTATTTT. The full variable domain, in which reference TRBV5-8 and TRBJ2-3 provide the parts outside the CDR3, is EAGVTQSPTHLIKTRGQQATLRCSPISGHTSVYWYQQALGLGLQFLLWYDEGEERNRGNFPPRFSGRQFPNYSSELNVNALELEDSALYLCASSLVGSPGRGDTQYFGPGTRLTVL.

V and J are TRBV10-3 and TRBJ2-1; D is possibly TRBD2 (7 bases). CDR1 and CDR2 (germline): ENHRY, SYGVKD. The V and J ends lost 8 bases and 7 bases respectively, with 12 bases between them. This CDR3 is 12 amino acids long. Here the CDR3 DNA reads TGTGCCATCGGGGGGGGCCAAAATGAGCAGTTCTTC. Residues: CAIGGGQNEQFF.

V is TRBV19 and J is TRBJ2-1; 10 positions match TRBD1. With V trimmed by 4 bases and J by 3 bases, 6 bases remained unmatched. CDR1 LNHDA and CDR2 SQIVND come from the germline V gene (reference sequence). This CDR3 comprises 16 residues. The CDR3 here is CASSTNRDRGYNEQFF. For the CDR3, the DNA is TGTGCCAGTAGTACTAACCGGGACAGGGGCTACAATGAGCAGTTCTTC.

The chain combines TRBV20-1 with TRBJ1-2; D ambiguous. Germline V gene sequence: CDR1 DFQATT, CDR2 SNEGSKA (reference sequence). This CDR3 is built from 11 residues. V gave up 6 bases and J gave up 2 bases, with 7 bases separating them. CDR3 in amino acids: CSAEENYGYTF. The CDR3, as DNA: TGCAGTGCAGAGGAAAACTATGGCTACACCTTC.